This T cell receptor beta chain was retrieved from a study of Ad26.COV2.S vaccination and SARS-CoV-2 variants. The germline gives CDR1 MNHEY, CDR2 SVGAGI. Trimming pared 6 bases from V and 4 bases from J, leaving 16 bases between. This CDR3 region has 15 residues. TCRdb's table, derived via immunoSEQ multiplex PCR, lists solely in-frame clones and lacks some. The data hold 450,000 to 550,000 clones, with roughly nine tenths observed a single time. The sample's treatment: roughly 19 received Ad26.COV2.S at low or high dose, single or two shots; roughly five received placebo; per-sample allocation not given. Samples were taken on day 63 after the first vaccine or placebo injection. The donor's status was that of an adult aged 18-55 years in Boston. An Ad26 vector expressing Wuhan-strain SARS-CoV-2 spike constituted the vaccine.

The chain employs TRBV6-5 and TRBJ1-3; D remains ambiguous. The TCR was taken from a person aged 18-65 years who received the Ad26.COV2.S COVID-19 vaccine or a placebo. The input for sequencing was peripheral blood, taken in a trial of Ad26.COV2.S vaccine versus placebo. CDR3 in amino acids: CASRALTWPGNTIYF. The CDR3 region has the DNA TGTGCCAGCAGAGCCTTGACGTGGCCCGGAAACACCATATATTTT.